The present entry profiles one TCR beta chain with its context. Measured with immunoSEQ multiplex PCR; TCRdb has only the in-frame clones, and not every one. This sample yields 99,000 or so clones, of which 84% are seen a single time; less than 5.5% belongs to the top ten. The record originates from a study of OX40 agonist ivuxolimab in advanced cancers. Here the sequenced sample was CD4+ or CD8+ T cells sorted from blood, taken in a trial of the OX40 agonist ivuxolimab. This sequence was found in an adult with an advanced solid tumor such as melanoma, head and neck, liver or kidney cancer.

The CDR3 loop is CASSFGTSGLRFVGHEQFF. CDR3 bases: TGTGCCAGCAGTTTTGGGACTAGCGGCCTCCGGTTTGTTGGCCACGAGCAGTTCTTC. The chain couples TRBV27 to TRBJ2-1; 11 bases are shared with TRBD2. The CDR3 extends over 19 amino acids. Germline V gene data show CDR1 as MNHEY and CDR2 as SMNVEV (reference sequence). V shed 3 bases, J shed 10 bases, and the junction held 20 bases outside the gene matches.